A single sample is the source of the 21 T cell receptor beta chains below, sequenced in a study of T-cell memory formation after mild COVID-19. Using its own MiXCR run on the 5' RACE reads, TCRdb lists one record per CDR3 protein. The sample has roughly 350,000 distinct CDR3 sequences, approximately 13% seen once. Sequencing used PBMCs or a T cell subset sorted from them (not recorded which). The receptor set was obtained from a man aged 18 to 30 who had mild COVID-19 (a few samples of this study predate the infection). Cell type and time point are not known.

The genes are TRBV5-6 and TRBJ1-1; TRBD1 agrees at 7 bases. Trimming cost V 3 bases and J 13 bases; bases outside gene matches: 15. CDR3 length: 14 amino acids. Per the germline V gene, CDR1 is SGHDT and CDR2 is YYEEEE. Written as DNA, the CDR3 is TGTGCCAGCAGCTCGGTGAGTCGGACAGGTTCTGATTTCTTT. The encoded protein is CASSSVSRTGSDFF.

The chain joins TRBV12-3 or TRBV12-4 to TRBJ2-7; D unclear. The CDR3 runs 14 residues. The germline V and J ends were trimmed by 5 bases and 0 bases, with 11 bases remaining between them. In DNA, the CDR3 is TGTGCCAGCAGTCTTCAGGACCGCTCCTACGAGCAGTACTTC. Translation: CASSLQDRSYEQYF.

This chain uses TRBV21-1 with TRBJ1-1. TRBV21-1 is deemed a pseudogene. The CDR3 runs to 14 residues. CDR3 coding DNA: TGTGCCAGCACCATTGGGGCCCGGTGGGCTGAAGCTTTCTTT. Its protein product is CASTIGARWAEAFF.

This clonotype was recorded a few times. The rearrangement joins TRBV6-1 to TRBJ2-2; D is ambiguous. V lost 4 bases to trimming and J lost 6 bases, with 6 bases between them. Germline V CDR1 and CDR2: MNHNS, SASEGT. This CDR3 has 12 amino acids. The CDR3 region has the DNA TGTGCCAGCAGTGTGGGGTCCGGGGAGCTGTTTTTT. Amino acids: CASSVGSGELFF.

V usage is TRBV7-2 and J usage is TRBJ2-7, with 10 bases identical to TRBD2. After removal of 4 bases from V and 0 bases from J, the junction contained 6 bases not matched to a gene. The germline V gene encodes CDR1 SGHTA and CDR2 FQGNSA. The CDR3 extends over 16 amino acids. CDR3 DNA sequence: TGTGCCAGCAGCTCGACTCCTAGCGGGGGCTCCTACGAGCAGTACTTC. Protein sequence: CASSSTPSGGSYEQYF.

Only a few counts were recorded for this clonotype. V and J are TRBV2 and TRBJ1-5; D remains unclear. Trimming shortened V by 7 bases and J by 5 bases, and 15 bases separated the two germline ends. This CDR3 has 14 amino acids. CDR1 SNHLY and CDR2 FYNNEI come from the germline V gene. In DNA, the CDR3 is TGTGCCAGCACCGAGACGGGCCAGGATCAGCCCCAGCATTTT. Translating it yields CASTETGQDQPQHF.

The V and J genes are TRBV5-1 and TRBJ1-3; 7 nucleotides align to TRBD1. Germline assignment: CDR1 SGHRS and CDR2 YFSETQ. The CDR3 runs 15 residues. The J segment lost 2 bases and the V segment lost 0 bases, leaving 2 bases of the junction unmatched. The CDR3 DNA is TGCGCCAGCAGCTTGGTCGGACAGGCTGGAAACACCATATATTTT. It encodes CASSLVGQAGNTIYF.

The rearrangement links TRBV12-3 or TRBV12-4 to TRBJ2-1; TRBD2 matches 8 bases. The CDR3 extends over 15 amino acids. V was clipped by 5 bases and J by 7 bases; unmatched bases: 10. CDR3 sequence reads: CASSQGLGGRNEQFF. The CDR3 DNA follows: TGTGCCAGCAGTCAGGGACTAGGCGGTCGGAATGAGCAGTTCTTC.

V and J are TRBV4-2 and TRBJ1-2; 8 bases agree with TRBD1. The CDR3 loop spans 18 amino acids. The trim removed 1 base at V and 4 bases at J, leaving 14 bases unmatched. Per germline, CDR1 LGHNA and CDR2 YNFKEQ. CDR3 nucleotides: TGTGCCAGCAGCCAAGCGGAGAGGGGGGGACAGGAGATCTATGGCTACACCTTC. Its translation: CASSQAERGGQEIYGYTF.

The rearrangement uses TRBV4-1 and TRBJ1-5, with D perhaps TRBD1 (5 bases). Germline V lookup: CDR1 MGHRA, CDR2 YSYEKL. Trimming pared 1 base from V and 2 bases from J, leaving 12 bases between. This CDR3 is 16 amino acids long. This CDR3 is CASSQVGGEGNQPQHF. CDR3 in DNA: TGCGCCAGCAGCCAAGTTGGGGGGGAGGGCAATCAGCCCCAGCATTTT.

This clonotype was seen more than once but under ten times. This chain uses TRBV20-1 with TRBJ2-1; possible D gene TRBD2, 5 bases. The V gene's germline CDR1 is DFQATT and CDR2 SNEGSKA (reference sequence). The CDR3 length is 17 residues. The germline V and J ends were trimmed by 0 bases and 0 bases, with 15 bases remaining between them. The CDR3 protein is CSARDAGGQASYNEQFF. The CDR3 nucleotides read TGCAGTGCTAGAGATGCGGGCGGGCAGGCCTCCTACAATGAGCAGTTCTTC.

This chain joins TRBV19 and TRBJ2-1; 10 bases are shared with TRBD1. The CDR3 runs to 12 residues. Trimming cost V 3 bases and J 15 bases; bases outside gene matches: 5. The germline V gene encodes CDR1 LNHDA and CDR2 SQIVND (reference sequence). CDR3 region: CASSMGTGDLFF. The CDR3 nucleotides are TGTGCCAGTAGTATGGGGACAGGGGACCTGTTCTTC. Together with reference TRBV19 and TRBJ2-1, the CDR3 gives the full variable domain: DGGITQSPKYLFRKEGQNVTLSCEQNLNHDAMYWYRQDPGQGLRLIYYSQIVNDFQKGDIAEGYSVSREKKESFPLTVTSAQKNPTAFYLCASSMGTGDLFFGPGTRLTVL.

This clonotype has at least ten counts. The chain uses TRBV6-1 and TRBJ1-6, with 7 bases that match TRBD1. The CDR3 runs 14 residues. CDR1 and CDR2 from the germline V gene are MNHNS and SASEGT. The V gene end was trimmed by 8 bases and the J gene end by 7 bases; junction bases not matched to a gene: 8. This CDR3 reads CASRYLTGNSPLHF. The CDR3 bases are TGTGCCAGCCGATATCTGACAGGGAATTCACCCCTCCACTTT.

At least ten counts were recorded for this clonotype. The rearrangement links TRBV5-6 to TRBJ1-1; D ambiguous. The CDR3 totals 12 residues. Between the trimmed V and J ends, which lost 1 base and 7 bases, there was a span of 8 bases. Germline V gene lookup returns CDR1 SGHDT and CDR2 YYEEEE. The CDR3 coding sequence is TGTGCCAGCAGCTTGATGGGGAATGAAGCTTTCTTT. As protein: CASSLMGNEAFF.

Remarks on this clonotype: Given a much more abundant clone one base away, this may be a read error. This chain uses TRBV28 with TRBJ1-5, with 8 bases matching TRBD1. The germline CDR1 and CDR2 sequences are MDHEN and SYDVKM. The CDR3 loop spans 16 amino acids. The CDR3 bases are TGTTCCAGCAGCCAACCCACGACAGGGGGCAATCAGCCCCAGCATTTT. Encoded protein: CSSSQPTTGGNQPQHF. Together with reference TRBV28 and TRBJ1-5, the CDR3 gives the full variable domain: DVKVTQSSRYLVKRTGEKVFLECVQDMDHENMFWYRQDPGLGLRLIYFSYDVKMKEKGDIPEGYSVSREKKERFSLILESASTNQTSMYLCSSSQPTTGGNQPQHFGDGTRLSIL.

In this sample, this clonotype turned up many times. This rearrangement joins TRBV5-1 to TRBJ2-1; the D is unclear. CDR1 SGHRS and CDR2 YFSETQ come from the germline V gene. Trimming shortened V by 0 bases and J by 0 bases, and 7 bases separated the two germline ends. The CDR3 runs 15 residues. Here the CDR3 reads CASSLAASSYNEQFF. The CDR3 DNA reads TGCGCCAGCAGCTTGGCGGCTTCCTCCTACAATGAGCAGTTCTTC. The full variable domain, with the rest looked up from reference TRBV5-1 and TRBJ2-1, is KAGVTQTPRYLIKTRGQQVTLSCSPISGHRSVSWYQQTPGQGLQFLFEYFSETQRNKGNFPGRFSGRQFSNSRSEMNVSTLELGDSALYLCASSLAASSYNEQFFGPGTRLTVL.

V gene TRBV12-3 or TRBV12-4 combines with J gene TRBJ1-2; D remains ambiguous. V lost 4 bases to trimming and J lost 0 bases, with 9 bases between them. This CDR3 has 14 residues. The CDR3 loop reads CASSSQLANYGYTF. The DNA of the CDR3 is TGTGCCAGCAGTTCTCAACTAGCTAACTATGGCTACACCTTC.

This clonotype was recorded a few times. The genes are TRBV25-1 and TRBJ1-3; D is ambiguous. The germline CDR1 and CDR2 sequences are MGHDK and SYGVNS. V was cut by 0 bases and J by 0 bases, with 6 bases left in between. The CDR3 runs 15 residues. For the CDR3, the DNA is TGTGCCAGCAGTGAATATGGTCCCTCTGGAAACACCATATATTTT. Its translation is CASSEYGPSGNTIYF.

This clonotype was found many times. This chain links TRBV5-1 with TRBJ2-1, with 7 bases lining up with TRBD2. Germline CDR1 reads SGHRS; CDR2 reads YFSETQ. V lost 0 bases, J lost 10 bases, and 7 bases stayed unmatched. The CDR3 has 14 residues. CDR3 amino acids: CASSLEASGGEQFF. CDR3 nucleotide sequence: TGCGCCAGCAGCTTGGAGGCTAGCGGCGGGGAGCAGTTCTTC.

The rearrangement links TRBV18 to TRBJ2-1, with TRBD1 as a possible D gene (6 bases). CDR3 length: 14 amino acids. CDR1 and CDR2 from the germline V gene are KGHSH and LQKENI. Deletions cut 4 bases from V and 3 bases from J, with 10 bases between. The CDR3 is CASSLQGGYNEQFF. In DNA, the CDR3 is TGTGCCAGCTCACTACAGGGTGGCTACAATGAGCAGTTCTTC.

This clonotype was seen only a few times. The chain uses TRBV5-1 and TRBJ2-3; 9 positions agree with TRBD1. The CDR3 totals 15 residues. Per germline, CDR1 SGHRS and CDR2 YFSETQ. The V segment lost 2 bases and the J segment 2 bases; nucleotides outside the gene matches: 3. The CDR3 spells CASSLGQGPTDTQYF. CDR3 nucleotides: TGCGCCAGCAGCTTAGGACAGGGGCCCACAGATACGCAGTATTTT.